The clone carrying this T cell receptor beta chain was recorded once. V was trimmed by 5 bases and J by 1 base, leaving 17 bases between them. CDR1 is MRHNA, CDR2 SNTAGT, per germline. The length of the CDR3 is 16 residues. The entry originates in a study of blood T cell repertoires in COVID-19. The protocol was immunoSEQ multiplex PCR, while the TCRdb copy is restricted to in-frame clones and leaves out a portion. The sample includes about 150,000 clones, around 85% seen only once; the top ten take roughly 8%. The source is a woman in her sixties or seventies with COVID-19, enrolled during active disease. The chain is built from TRBV6-4 and TRBJ1-1; no reliable D call. Sequencing used peripheral blood. CDR3 DNA sequence: TGTGCCAGCAGTCCTGAGGAGGGTTGGGGGAACACTGAAGCTTTCTTT. Its translation: CASSPEEGWGNTEAFF.